Below, 19 T cell receptor beta chains from the same sample are listed, as sequenced in a study of cytomegalovirus exposure and HLA in healthy donors. The primer mix had 60 Vbeta and 13 Jbeta primers. Measured with immunoSEQ multiplex PCR; TCRdb has only the in-frame clones, and not every one. The repertoire has some 200,000 clones, 75% to 85% of them found once; the top ten carry 1.3% to 1.5%. The sample taken for sequencing was PBMCs. These receptors were obtained from a girl under 18 in good health and CMV-seronegative.

The chain carries TRBV7-4 and TRBJ1-2; D remains unclear. The CDR3 covers 14 residues. V shed 2 bases and J shed 6 bases, with 13 bases lying between them. Per germline, CDR1 SGHVT and CDR2 SQSDAQ. As DNA, the CDR3 is TGTGCCAGCAGCTTATTGGGCAGTAGGAATGGCTACACCTTC. It codes for CASSLLGSRNGYTF.

V usage is TRBV5-6 and J usage is TRBJ2-5; TRBD1 matches 12 bases. This CDR3 is built from 17 residues. Losses at the gene ends were 0 bases for V and 5 bases for J; bases not matched to a gene: 8. Germline V gene sequence: CDR1 SGHDT, CDR2 YYEEEE. CDR3 nucleotide sequence: TGTGCCAGCAGCTTGGCGGGACAGGGGGCGTCTGAGGAGACCCAGTACTTC. Its translation is CASSLAGQGASEETQYF.

This sequence joins TRBV19 and TRBJ2-7, with 7 positions matching TRBD2. The CDR3 contains 18 residues. With 3 bases clipped from V and 0 bases from J, the junction kept 14 bases outside the gene matches. CDR1 is LNHDA and CDR2 is SQIVND in the germline V gene (reference sequence). In DNA, the CDR3 is TGTGCCAGTAGTATTACGGGGATAAGCGGGAAAAGCTCCTACGAGCAGTACTTC. Translation: CASSITGISGKSSYEQYF.

This chain uses TRBV9 with TRBJ1-2, with D possibly TRBD1 on 6 matching bases. V lost 0 bases and J lost 3, with 12 bases in between. Germline V CDR1 and CDR2: SGDLS, YYNGEE. The CDR3 totals 15 residues. CDR3 residues: CASSVAPGDHYGYTF. DNA of the CDR3: TGTGCCAGCAGCGTAGCGCCAGGGGATCACTATGGCTACACCTTC. Based on the CDR3 plus reference TRBV9 and TRBJ1-2, the full variable domain is DSGVTQTPKHLITATGQRVTLRCSPRSGDLSVYWYQQSLDQGLQFLIQYYNGEERAKGNILERFSAQQFPDLHSELNLSSLELGDSALYFCASSVAPGDHYGYTFGSGTRLTVV.

V usage is TRBV21-1 and J usage is TRBJ2-4; the D call in the table, TRBD2, was not verified against the DNA. TRBV21-1 is given as a pseudogene. The length of the CDR3 is 19 residues. This chain's CDR3 is CASSKESRPRWTRKPIQYF. Here the CDR3 DNA reads TGTGCCAGCAGCAAAGAAAGCCGGCCGCGATGGACTCGCAAACCCATTCAGTACTTC.

The J gene is TRBJ1-5, the V gene TRBV28, with D tentatively TRBD1 (5 bases). Trimming took off 6 bases at V and 9 bases at J, with 12 bases between the two ends. CDR1 MDHEN and CDR2 SYDVKM come from the germline V gene. The CDR3 has 12 amino acids. The CDR3 loop is CASSIVGGPQHF. In nucleotides, the CDR3 is TGTGCCAGCAGCATTGTGGGGGGGCCCCAGCATTTT.

V usage is TRBV27 and J usage is TRBJ1-1, with 8 bases lining up with TRBD1. CDR1 is MNHEY, CDR2 SMNVEV, per germline (reference sequence). This CDR3 is built from 16 residues. Losses at the gene ends were 6 bases for V and 0 bases for J; bases not matched to a gene: 9. In DNA form, the CDR3 reads TGTGCCAGCAGACAAGACAGGGGAATCATGAACACTGAAGCTTTCTTT. It is translated as CASRQDRGIMNTEAFF.

This chain joins TRBV6-5 and TRBJ1-2; the match to TRBD1 covers 8 bases. The J segment lost 0 bases and the V segment lost 5 bases, leaving 5 bases of the junction unmatched. CDR1 is MNHEY, CDR2 SVGAGI, per germline. The CDR3 is made up of 15 amino acids. The CDR3 region is CASSQGQGPNYGYTF. CDR3 DNA: TGTGCCAGCAGTCAAGGACAGGGACCTAACTATGGCTACACCTTC.

This clone has just one count. This rearrangement joins TRBV28 to TRBJ1-2, with 10 positions matching TRBD1. Germline V CDR1 and CDR2: MDHEN, SYDVKM. This CDR3 region has 17 residues. The junction had 16 bases not matched to a gene; V was cut back by 5 bases and J by 7 bases. The CDR3 reads CASSTAAGGQGVFGYTF. Here the CDR3 DNA reads TGTGCCAGCAGTACGGCGGCGGGCGGACAGGGGGTTTTTGGCTACACCTTC.

This clone has just one count. V gene TRBV7-8 combines with J gene TRBJ2-1; 7 nucleotides agree with TRBD1. Germline values: CDR1 SGHVS, CDR2 FQNEAQ. The ends lost 4 bases at V and 2 bases at J; junction bases unmatched: 11. The CDR3 runs 17 residues. The DNA for the CDR3 is TGTGCCAGCAGCTCTACTAGGGGGCTAGCAGCCTACAATGAGCAGTTCTTC. It encodes CASSSTRGLAAYNEQFF.

The chain employs TRBV10-3 and TRBJ2-1, with 7 bases lining up with TRBD1. This CDR3 has 15 residues. Per the germline V gene, CDR1 is ENHRY and CDR2 is SYGVKD. Trimming at V came to 4 bases and at J to 4 bases, leaving 7 bases not matched to a gene. CDR3 region: CAISGSGQSYNEQFF. The CDR3, as DNA: TGTGCCATCAGTGGATCGGGACAGTCTTACAATGAGCAGTTCTTC.

For this clone: In the same sample, other DNA sequences code for this CDR3. This rearrangement joins TRBV6-5 to TRBJ2-5; possible D gene TRBD2, 7 bases. Germline CDR1 MNHEY, CDR2 SVGAGI. The CDR3 runs 13 residues. Trimming shortened V by 6 bases and J by 6 bases, and 14 bases separated the two germline ends. The CDR3 sequence is CASRRGGVKTQYF. The CDR3 DNA is TGTGCCAGCAGGAGGGGGGGCGTAAAGACCCAGTACTTC.

The rearrangement joins TRBV29-1 to TRBJ2-5, with 7 bases matching TRBD1. After removal of 7 bases from V and 3 bases from J, the junction contained 5 bases not matched to a gene. CDR1 is SQVTM and CDR2 is ANQGSEA in the germline V gene. There are 12 residues in the CDR3. CDR3 DNA sequence: TGCAGCGAAGTAACAGGGGAAGAGACCCAGTACTTC. This sequence encodes CSEVTGEETQYF.

This clone was counted between two and nine times. The J gene is TRBJ1-1, the V gene TRBV13; D gene uncertain. The germline V and J ends were trimmed by 4 bases and 1 base, with 19 bases remaining between them. CDR1 PRHDT and CDR2 FYEKMQ come from the germline V gene (reference sequence). The CDR3 consists of 17 residues. The CDR3 DNA follows: TGTGCCAGCAGCTCTTCCCCCTCGCTAGAGACGAACACTGAAGCTTTCTTT. Encoded protein: CASSSSPSLETNTEAFF. Supplemented by reference TRBV13 and TRBJ1-1, the full variable domain reads AAGVIQSPRHLIKEKRETATLKCYPIPRHDTVYWYQQGPGQDPQFLISFYEKMQSDKGSIPDRFSAQQFSDYHSELNMSSLELGDSALYFCASSSSPSLETNTEAFFGQGTRLTVV.

The gene calls are TRBV7-2 and TRBJ1-3; the D is unclear. CDR1 and CDR2 from the germline V gene are SGHTA and FQGNSA. The CDR3 runs 16 residues. The germline V and J ends were trimmed by 1 base and 4 bases, with 14 bases remaining between them. CDR3 coding DNA: TGTGCCAGCAGCTTAGTAGTCCGGGAGCAAGGAAACACCATATATTTT. The encoded protein is CASSLVVREQGNTIYF.

J is TRBJ2-7 and V is TRBV4-2; no definite D call. Per the germline V gene, CDR1 is LGHNA and CDR2 is YNFKEQ. The CDR3 sequence is 13 residues long. Trimming cost V 1 base and J 4 bases, with 8 bases left between them. In DNA form, the CDR3 reads TGTGCCAGCAGCCAAGTGGGCGTATACGAGCAGTACTTC. It encodes CASSQVGVYEQYF.

This clone was recorded once. J is TRBJ1-2 and V is TRBV6-5, with TRBD1 as a possible D gene (5 bases). Germline values: CDR1 MNHEY, CDR2 SVGAGI. This CDR3 is 14 amino acids long. V lost 5 bases and J lost 7, with 17 bases in between. The CDR3 bases are TGTGCCAGCAGTGAAAGGGGCCCGGCTTCTGGCTACACCTTC. Protein sequence: CASSERGPASGYTF.

This sequence joins TRBV5-1 and TRBJ2-7; possible D gene TRBD1, 5 bases. The CDR3 is made up of 13 amino acids. V lost 0 bases to trimming and J lost 3 bases, with 7 bases between them. CDR1 and CDR2 from the germline V gene are SGHRS and YFSETQ. Here the CDR3 DNA reads TGCGCCAGCAGCTTGGGACAGTTCTACGAGCAGTACTTC. Its translation is CASSLGQFYEQYF.

This clone is a singleton in its sample. The chain carries TRBV5-4 and TRBJ1-1, with 9 bases that match TRBD1. V was clipped by 2 bases and J by 10 bases; unmatched bases: 9. The CDR3 runs 14 residues. CDR1 and CDR2 (germline): SGHNT, YYREEE (reference sequence). CDR3 sequence (DNA): TGTGCCAGCAGCTTCCGGGACAGGGATGATTTAGCTTTCTTT. Residues: CASSFRDRDDLAFF.